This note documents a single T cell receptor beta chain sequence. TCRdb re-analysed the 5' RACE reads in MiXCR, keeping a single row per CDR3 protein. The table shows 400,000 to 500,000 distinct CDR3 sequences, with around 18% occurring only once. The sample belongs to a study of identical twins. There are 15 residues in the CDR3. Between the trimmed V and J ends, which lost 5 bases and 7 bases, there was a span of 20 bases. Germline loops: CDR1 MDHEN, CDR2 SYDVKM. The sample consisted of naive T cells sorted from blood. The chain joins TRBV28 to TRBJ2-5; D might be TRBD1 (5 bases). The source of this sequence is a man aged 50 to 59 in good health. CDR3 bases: TGTGCCAGCAGTACCTCCGCCGGGCCCCAGGGGACCCAGTACTTC. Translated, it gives CASSTSAGPQGTQYF.